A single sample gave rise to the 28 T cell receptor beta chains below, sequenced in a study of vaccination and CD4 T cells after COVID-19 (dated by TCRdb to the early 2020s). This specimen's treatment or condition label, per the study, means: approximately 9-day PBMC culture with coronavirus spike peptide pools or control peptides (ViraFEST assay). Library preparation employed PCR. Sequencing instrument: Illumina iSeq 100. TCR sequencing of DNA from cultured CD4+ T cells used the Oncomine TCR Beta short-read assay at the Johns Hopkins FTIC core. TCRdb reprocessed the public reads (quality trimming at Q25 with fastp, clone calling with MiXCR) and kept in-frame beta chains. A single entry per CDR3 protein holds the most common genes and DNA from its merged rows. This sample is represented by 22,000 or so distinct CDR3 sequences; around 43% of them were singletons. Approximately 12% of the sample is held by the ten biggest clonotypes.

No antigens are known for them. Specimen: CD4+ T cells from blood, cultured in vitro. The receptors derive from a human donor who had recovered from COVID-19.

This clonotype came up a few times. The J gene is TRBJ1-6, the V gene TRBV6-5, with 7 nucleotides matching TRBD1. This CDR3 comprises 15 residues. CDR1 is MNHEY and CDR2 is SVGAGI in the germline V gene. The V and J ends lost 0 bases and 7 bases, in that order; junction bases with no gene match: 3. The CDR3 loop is CASSYSTGRNSPLHF. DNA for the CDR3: TGTGCCAGCAGTTACTCGACAGGGAGGAATTCACCCCTCCACTTT.

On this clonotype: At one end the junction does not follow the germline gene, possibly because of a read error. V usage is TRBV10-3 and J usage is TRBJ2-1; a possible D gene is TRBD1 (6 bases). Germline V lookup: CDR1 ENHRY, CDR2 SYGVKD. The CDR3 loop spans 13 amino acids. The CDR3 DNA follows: TGTACCATCAGCCCGGACGACAGGCGTGAGCAGTTCTTC. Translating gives CTISPDDRREQFF.

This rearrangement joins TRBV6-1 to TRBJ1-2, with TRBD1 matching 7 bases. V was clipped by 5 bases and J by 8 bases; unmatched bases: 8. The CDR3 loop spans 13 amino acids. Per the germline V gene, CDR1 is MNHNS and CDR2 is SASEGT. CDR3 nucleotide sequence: TGTGCCAGCAGTATCCCAGGGGGGGGCGGCTACACCTTC. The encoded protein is CASSIPGGGGYTF.

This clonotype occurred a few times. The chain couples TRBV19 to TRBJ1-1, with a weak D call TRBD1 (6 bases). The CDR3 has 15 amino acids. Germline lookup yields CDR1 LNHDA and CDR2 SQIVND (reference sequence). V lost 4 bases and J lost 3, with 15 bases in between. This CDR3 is CASSRTPAGDTEAFF. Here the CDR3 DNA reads TGTGCCAGTAGTAGAACCCCAGCAGGGGACACTGAAGCTTTCTTT.

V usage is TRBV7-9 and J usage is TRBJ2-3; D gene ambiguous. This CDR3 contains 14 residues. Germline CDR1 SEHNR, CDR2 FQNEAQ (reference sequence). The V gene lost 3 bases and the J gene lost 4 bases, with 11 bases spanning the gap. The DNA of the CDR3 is TGTGCCAGCAGCTTCCCGCTAAGTGCAGATACGCAGTATTTT. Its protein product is CASSFPLSADTQYF.

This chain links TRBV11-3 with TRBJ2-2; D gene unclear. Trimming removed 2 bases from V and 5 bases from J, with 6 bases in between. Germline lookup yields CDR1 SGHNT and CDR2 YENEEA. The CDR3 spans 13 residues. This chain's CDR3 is CASSLFATGELFF. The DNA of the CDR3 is TGTGCCAGCAGCTTATTTGCTACCGGGGAGCTGTTTTTT.

The CDR3 loop reads CAITSYRTDTQYF. The CDR3 DNA is TGTGCCATCACGAGTTACCGCACAGATACGCAGTATTTT. The chain has TRBV6-1 and TRBJ2-3; D is undetermined. With 10 bases removed from V and 1 base from J, the gap between germline ends came to 12 bases. The CDR3 is 13 residues long. Germline lookup yields CDR1 MNHNS and CDR2 SASEGT.

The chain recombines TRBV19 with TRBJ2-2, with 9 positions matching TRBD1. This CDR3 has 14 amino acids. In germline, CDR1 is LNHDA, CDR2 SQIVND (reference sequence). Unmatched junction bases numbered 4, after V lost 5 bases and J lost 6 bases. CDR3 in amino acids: CASSFTGGSGELFF. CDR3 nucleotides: TGTGCCAGTAGTTTCACAGGGGGCTCCGGGGAGCTGTTTTTT.

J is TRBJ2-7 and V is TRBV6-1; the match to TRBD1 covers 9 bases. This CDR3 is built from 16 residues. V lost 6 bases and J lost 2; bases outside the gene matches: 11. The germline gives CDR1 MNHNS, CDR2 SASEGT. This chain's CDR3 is CASREGYGQGPYEQYF. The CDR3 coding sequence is TGTGCCAGCAGGGAGGGGTATGGACAGGGGCCCTACGAGCAGTACTTC.

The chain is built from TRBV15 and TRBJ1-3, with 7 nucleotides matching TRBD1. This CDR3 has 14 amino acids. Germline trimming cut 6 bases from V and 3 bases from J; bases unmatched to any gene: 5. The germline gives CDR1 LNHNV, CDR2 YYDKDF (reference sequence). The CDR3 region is CATRRDSLGNTIYF. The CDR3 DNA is TGTGCCACCAGAAGGGACAGCCTTGGAAACACCATATATTTT. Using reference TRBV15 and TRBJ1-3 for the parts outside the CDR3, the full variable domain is DAMVIQNPRYQVTQFGKPVTLSCSQTLNHNVMYWYQQKSSQAPKLLFHYYDKDFNNEADTPDNFQSRRPNTSFCFLDIRSPGLGDTAMYLCATRRDSLGNTIYFGEGSWLTVV.

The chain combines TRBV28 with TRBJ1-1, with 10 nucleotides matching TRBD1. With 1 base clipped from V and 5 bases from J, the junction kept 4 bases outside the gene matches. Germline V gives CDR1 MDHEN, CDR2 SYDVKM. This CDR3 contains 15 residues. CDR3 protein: CASSLSRQGATEAFF. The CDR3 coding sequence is TGTGCCAGCAGTTTATCTCGACAGGGGGCGACTGAAGCTTTCTTT.

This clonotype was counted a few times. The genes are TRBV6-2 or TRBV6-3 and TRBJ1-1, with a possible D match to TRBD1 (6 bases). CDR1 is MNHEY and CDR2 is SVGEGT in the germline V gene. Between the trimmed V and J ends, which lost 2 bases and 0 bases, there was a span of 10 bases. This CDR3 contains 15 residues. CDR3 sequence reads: CASSYGGLMNTEAFF. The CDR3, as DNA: TGTGCCAGCAGTTACGGGGGGCTAATGAACACTGAAGCTTTCTTT.

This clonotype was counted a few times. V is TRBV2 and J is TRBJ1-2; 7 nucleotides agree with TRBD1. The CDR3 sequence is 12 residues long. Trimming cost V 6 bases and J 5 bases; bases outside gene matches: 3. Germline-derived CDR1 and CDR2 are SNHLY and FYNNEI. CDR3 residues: CASRDRIYGYTF. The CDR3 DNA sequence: TGTGCCAGCAGGGACAGGATTTATGGCTACACCTTC.

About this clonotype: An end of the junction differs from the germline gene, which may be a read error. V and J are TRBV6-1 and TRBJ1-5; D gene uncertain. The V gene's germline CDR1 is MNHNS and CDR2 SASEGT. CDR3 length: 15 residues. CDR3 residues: CASSQARLSNQPQHF. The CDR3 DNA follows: TGTGCCAGCAGTCAAGCCCGTCTTAGCAATCAGCCCCAGCATTTT.

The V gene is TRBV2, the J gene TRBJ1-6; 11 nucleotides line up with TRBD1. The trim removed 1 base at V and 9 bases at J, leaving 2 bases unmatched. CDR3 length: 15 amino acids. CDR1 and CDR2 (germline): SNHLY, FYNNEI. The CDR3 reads CASSEEGQGGSPLHF. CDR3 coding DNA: TGTGCCAGCAGTGAAGAGGGACAGGGGGGTTCACCCCTCCACTTT.

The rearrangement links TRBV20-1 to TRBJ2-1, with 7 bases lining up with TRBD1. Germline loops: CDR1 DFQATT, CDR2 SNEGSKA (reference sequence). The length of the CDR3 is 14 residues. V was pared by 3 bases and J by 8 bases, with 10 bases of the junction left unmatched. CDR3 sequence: CSASGGQSNDEQFF. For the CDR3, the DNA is TGCAGTGCTAGTGGGGGACAGTCAAATGATGAGCAGTTCTTC.

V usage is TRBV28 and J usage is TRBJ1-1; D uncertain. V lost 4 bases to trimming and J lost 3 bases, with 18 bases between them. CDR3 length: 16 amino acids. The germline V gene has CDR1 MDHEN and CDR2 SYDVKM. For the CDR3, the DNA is TGTGCCAGCAGTTACCCCCTCCGGGGTGGGGACACTGAAGCTTTCTTT. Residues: CASSYPLRGGDTEAFF.

CDR3 coding DNA: TGTGCCAGCAGTTACTCCCTGACAGGGGGGAATTCACCCCTCCACTTT. This gives the protein CASSYSLTGGNSPLHF. The V and J genes are TRBV6-5 and TRBJ1-6; 9 nucleotides line up with TRBD1. The length of the CDR3 is 16 residues. CDR1 is MNHEY, CDR2 SVGAGI, per germline. V lost 0 bases to trimming and J lost 7 bases; unmatched junction nucleotides: 4.

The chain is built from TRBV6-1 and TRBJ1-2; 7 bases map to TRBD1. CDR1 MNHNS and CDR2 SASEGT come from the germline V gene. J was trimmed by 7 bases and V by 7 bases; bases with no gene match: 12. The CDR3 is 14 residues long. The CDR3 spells CASTLMTGSLGYTF. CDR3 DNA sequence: TGTGCCAGCACGCTAATGACAGGGAGTCTTGGCTACACCTTC.

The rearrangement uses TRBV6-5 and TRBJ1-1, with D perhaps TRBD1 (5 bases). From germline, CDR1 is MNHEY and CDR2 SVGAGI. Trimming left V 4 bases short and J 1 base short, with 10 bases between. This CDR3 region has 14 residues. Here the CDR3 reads CASSSSQGNTEAFF. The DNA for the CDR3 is TGTGCCAGCAGTTCCTCTCAGGGGAACACTGAAGCTTTCTTT.

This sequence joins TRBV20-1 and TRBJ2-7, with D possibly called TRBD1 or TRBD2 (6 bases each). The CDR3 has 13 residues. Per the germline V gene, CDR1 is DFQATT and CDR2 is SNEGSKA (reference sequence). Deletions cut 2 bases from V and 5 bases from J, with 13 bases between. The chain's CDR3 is CSARRGPGNEQYF. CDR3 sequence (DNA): TGCAGTGCTAGACGGGGGCCGGGGAACGAGCAGTACTTC.

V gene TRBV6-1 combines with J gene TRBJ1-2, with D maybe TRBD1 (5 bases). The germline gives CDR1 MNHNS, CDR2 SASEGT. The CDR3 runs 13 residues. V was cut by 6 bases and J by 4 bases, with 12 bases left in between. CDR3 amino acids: CASRPREGYGYTF. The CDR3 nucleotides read TGTGCCAGCAGACCCAGGGAGGGCTATGGCTACACCTTC.

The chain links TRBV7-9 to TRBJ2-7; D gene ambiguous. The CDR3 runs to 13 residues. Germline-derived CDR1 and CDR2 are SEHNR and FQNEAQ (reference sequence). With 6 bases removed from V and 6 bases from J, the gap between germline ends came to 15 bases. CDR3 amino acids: CASSLDPVGEQYF. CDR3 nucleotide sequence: TGTGCCAGCAGTTTGGACCCCGTCGGCGAGCAGTACTTC.

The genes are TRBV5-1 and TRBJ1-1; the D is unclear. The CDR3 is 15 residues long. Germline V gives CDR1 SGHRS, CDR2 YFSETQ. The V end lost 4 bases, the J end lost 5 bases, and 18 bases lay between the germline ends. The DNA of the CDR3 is TGCGCCAGCAGCCACTACCTGGCGAGTATTACTGAAGCTTTCTTT. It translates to CASSHYLASITEAFF.

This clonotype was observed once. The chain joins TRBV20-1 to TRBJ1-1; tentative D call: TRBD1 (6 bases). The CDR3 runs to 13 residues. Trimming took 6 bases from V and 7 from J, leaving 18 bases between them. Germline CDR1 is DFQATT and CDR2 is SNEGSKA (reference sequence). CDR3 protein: CSAQPNRENEAFF. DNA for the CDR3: TGCAGTGCGCAACCCAACAGGGAGAATGAAGCTTTCTTT.

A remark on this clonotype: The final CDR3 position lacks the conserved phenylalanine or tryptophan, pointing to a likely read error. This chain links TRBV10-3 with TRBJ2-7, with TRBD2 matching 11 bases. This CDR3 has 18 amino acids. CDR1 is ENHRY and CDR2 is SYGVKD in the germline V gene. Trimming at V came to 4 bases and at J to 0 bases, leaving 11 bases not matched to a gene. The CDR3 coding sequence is TGTGCCATCAGTGCGTCTAGCGGGAGGATCAGGAGCTCCTACGAGCAGTACCTC. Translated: CAISASSGRIRSSYEQYL.

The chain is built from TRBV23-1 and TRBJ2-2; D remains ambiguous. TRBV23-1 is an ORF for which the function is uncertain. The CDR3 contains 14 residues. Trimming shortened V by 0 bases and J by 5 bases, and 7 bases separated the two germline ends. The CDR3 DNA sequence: TGCGCCAGCAGTCAATCTTTACTTACCGGGGAGCTGTTTTTT. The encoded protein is CASSQSLLTGELFF.

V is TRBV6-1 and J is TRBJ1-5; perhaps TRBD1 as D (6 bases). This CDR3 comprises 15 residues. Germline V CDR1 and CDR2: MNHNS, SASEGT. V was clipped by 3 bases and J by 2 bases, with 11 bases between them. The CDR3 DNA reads TGTGCCAGCAGTGACCAGTGGGGGCGCAATCAGCCCCAGCATTTT. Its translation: CASSDQWGRNQPQHF.